Reported below is one T cell receptor (beta chain). Alongside a J-beta primer mix, a sample-barcoded 5' primer served in a second PCR lasting about 7 to 12 cycles. Researchers report that each sample yielded at least 3 million CDR3-containing paired-end reads. TCRdb reprocessed the 5' RACE reads via MiXCR and lists one record per CDR3 protein. The table records roughly 800,000 distinct CDR3 sequences, roughly 24% of them present only once. This sample was taken from a study of blood T cells in healthy people across ages. Trimming pared 2 bases from V and 8 bases from J, leaving 8 bases between. Germline V gene lookup returns CDR1 SGHRS and CDR2 YFSETQ. The CDR3 extends over 12 amino acids. The same sample was also studied in work on T cells of mothers and their children. In that study: The authors detected no persistent microchimeric T cell clones.

This clonotype originated in a boy younger than 18 in good health. Sequencing was done on a sample of blood. This sequence joins TRBV5-1 and TRBJ2-1; D is possibly TRBD2 (6 bases). The CDR3 region is CASSLTSYEQFF. The CDR3 DNA is TGCGCCAGCAGCTTAACTAGCTATGAGCAGTTCTTC.